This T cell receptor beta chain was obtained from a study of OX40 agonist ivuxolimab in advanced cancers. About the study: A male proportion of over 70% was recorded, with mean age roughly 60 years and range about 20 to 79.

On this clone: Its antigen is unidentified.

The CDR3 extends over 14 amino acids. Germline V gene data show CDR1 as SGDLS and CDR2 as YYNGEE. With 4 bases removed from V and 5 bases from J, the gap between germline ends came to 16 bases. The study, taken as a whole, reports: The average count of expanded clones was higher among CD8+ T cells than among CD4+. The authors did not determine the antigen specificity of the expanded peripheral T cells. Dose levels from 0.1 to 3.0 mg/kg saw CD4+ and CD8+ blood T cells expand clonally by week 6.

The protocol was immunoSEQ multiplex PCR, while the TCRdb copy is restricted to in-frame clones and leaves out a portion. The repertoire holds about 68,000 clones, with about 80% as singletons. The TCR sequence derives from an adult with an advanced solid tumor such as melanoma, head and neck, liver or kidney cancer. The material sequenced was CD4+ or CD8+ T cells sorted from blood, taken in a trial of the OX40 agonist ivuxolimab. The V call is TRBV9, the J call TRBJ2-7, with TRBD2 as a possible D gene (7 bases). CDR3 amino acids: CASSPRGAGDEQYF. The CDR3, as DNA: TGTGCCAGCAGCCCCCGGGGGGCCGGGGACGAGCAGTACTTC.